This T cell receptor beta chain was obtained from a study of blood T cell repertoires in COVID-19. About the research overall: Some COVID-19 samples were acute and others convalescent; all came from the United States, Italy and Spain. PBMCs, B-cell-depleted T cells, or T cells provided the cDNA or gDNA that made up the material.

The CDR3 consists of 14 residues. Germline V gene lookup returns CDR1 DFQATT and CDR2 SNEGSKA (reference sequence). V lost 3 bases, J lost 3 bases, and 5 bases stayed unmatched. This clone appeared a single time. Authors' data handling: Estimates of nucleated cell counts were drawn from the amplification of reference gene primers. Sequenced by immunoSEQ multiplex PCR; TCRdb stores in-frame clones only, minus some. That table gives V, J and clone size, and the DNA gave D and trimming. The sample gives approximately 470,000 clones, 80% to 90% of which show up once; 3% to 4% is in the top ten. Sequencing was carried out using peripheral blood. The origin of this receptor is a human donor in a cohort sampled during active COVID-19. This chain links TRBV20-1 with TRBJ2-7; 10 bases match TRBD2. CDR3 residues: CSASEGLAFYEQYF. CDR3 nucleotide sequence: TGCAGTGCTAGTGAGGGACTAGCGTTCTACGAGCAGTACTTC.